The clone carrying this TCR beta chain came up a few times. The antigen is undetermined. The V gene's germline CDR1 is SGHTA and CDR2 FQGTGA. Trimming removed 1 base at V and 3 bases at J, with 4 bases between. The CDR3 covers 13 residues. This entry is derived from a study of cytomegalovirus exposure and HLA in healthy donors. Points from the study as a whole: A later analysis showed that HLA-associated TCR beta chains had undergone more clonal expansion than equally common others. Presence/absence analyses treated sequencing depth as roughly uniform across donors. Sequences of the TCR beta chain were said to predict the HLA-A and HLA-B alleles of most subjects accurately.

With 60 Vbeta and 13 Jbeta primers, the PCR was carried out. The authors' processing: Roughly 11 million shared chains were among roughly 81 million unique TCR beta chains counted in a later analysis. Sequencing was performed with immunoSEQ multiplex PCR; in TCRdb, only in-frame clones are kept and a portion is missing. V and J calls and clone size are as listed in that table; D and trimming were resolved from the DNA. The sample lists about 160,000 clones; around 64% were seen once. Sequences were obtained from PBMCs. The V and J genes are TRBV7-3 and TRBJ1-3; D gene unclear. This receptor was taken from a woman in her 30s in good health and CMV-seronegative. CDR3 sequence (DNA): TGTGCCAGCAGCTTAAGCAGTGGAAACACCATATATTTT. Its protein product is CASSLSSGNTIYF.